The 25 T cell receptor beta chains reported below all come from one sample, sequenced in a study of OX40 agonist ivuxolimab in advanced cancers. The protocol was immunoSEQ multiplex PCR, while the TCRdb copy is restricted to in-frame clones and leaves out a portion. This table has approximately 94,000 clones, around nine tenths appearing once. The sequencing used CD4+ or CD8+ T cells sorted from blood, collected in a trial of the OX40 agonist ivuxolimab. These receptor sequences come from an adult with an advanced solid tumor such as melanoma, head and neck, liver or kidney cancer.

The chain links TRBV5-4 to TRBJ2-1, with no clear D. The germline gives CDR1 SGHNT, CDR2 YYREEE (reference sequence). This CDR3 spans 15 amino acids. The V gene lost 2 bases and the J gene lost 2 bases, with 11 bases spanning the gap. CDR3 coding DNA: TGTGCCAGCAGCTTAGATCCGGGTACCTACAATGAGCAGTTCTTC. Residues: CASSLDPGTYNEQFF.

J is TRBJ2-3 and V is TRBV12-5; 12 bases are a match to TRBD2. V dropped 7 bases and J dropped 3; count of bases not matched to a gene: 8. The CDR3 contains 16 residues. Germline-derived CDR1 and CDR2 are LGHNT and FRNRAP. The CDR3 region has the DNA TGTGCTAGTGCGCTAGCGGGAGGGATGGGTACAGATACGCAGTATTTT. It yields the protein CASALAGGMGTDTQYF.

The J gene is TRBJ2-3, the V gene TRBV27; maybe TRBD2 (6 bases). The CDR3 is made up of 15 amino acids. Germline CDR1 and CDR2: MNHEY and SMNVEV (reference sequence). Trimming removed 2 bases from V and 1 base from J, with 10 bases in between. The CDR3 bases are TGTGCCAGCAGTTTAAGGGGAGGAGGCACAGATACGCAGTATTTT. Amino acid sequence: CASSLRGGGTDTQYF.

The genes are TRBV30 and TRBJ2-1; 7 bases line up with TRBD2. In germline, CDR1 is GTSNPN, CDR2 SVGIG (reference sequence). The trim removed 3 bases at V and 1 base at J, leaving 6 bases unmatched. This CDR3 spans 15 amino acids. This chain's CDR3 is CAWRAGRSSYNEQFF. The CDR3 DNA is TGTGCCTGGAGAGCGGGAAGGTCTTCCTACAATGAGCAGTTCTTC.

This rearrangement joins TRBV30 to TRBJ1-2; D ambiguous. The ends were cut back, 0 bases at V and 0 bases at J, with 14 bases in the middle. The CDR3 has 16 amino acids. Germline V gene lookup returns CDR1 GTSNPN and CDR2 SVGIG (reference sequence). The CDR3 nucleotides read TGTGCCTGGAGTGTACGGCGGGCGGATACTAACTATGGCTACACCTTC. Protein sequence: CAWSVRRADTNYGYTF.

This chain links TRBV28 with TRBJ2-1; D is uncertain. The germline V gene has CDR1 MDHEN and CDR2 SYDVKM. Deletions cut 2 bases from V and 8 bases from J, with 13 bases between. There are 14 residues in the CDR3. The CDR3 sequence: CASSLKAPVDEQFF. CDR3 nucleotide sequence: TGTGCCAGCAGTTTAAAGGCCCCCGTGGATGAGCAGTTCTTC.

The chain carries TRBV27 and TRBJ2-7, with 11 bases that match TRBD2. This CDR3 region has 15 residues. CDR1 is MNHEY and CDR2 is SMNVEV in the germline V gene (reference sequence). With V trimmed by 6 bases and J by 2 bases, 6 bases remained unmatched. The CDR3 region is CASRSGTSGTYEQYF. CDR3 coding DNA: TGTGCCAGCAGATCCGGGACTAGCGGAACCTACGAGCAGTACTTC.

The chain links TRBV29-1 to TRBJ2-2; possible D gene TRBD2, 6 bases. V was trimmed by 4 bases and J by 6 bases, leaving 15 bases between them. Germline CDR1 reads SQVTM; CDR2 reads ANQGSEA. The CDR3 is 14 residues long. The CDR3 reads CSVAGGRIPGELFF. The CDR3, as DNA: TGCAGCGTTGCCGGGGGACGGATACCCGGGGAGCTGTTTTTT.

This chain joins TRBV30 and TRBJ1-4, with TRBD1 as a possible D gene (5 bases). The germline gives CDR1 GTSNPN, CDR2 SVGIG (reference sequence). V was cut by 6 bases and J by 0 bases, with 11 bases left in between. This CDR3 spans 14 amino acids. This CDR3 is CACSWGATNEKLFF. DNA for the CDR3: TGTGCCTGCTCTTGGGGGGCAACTAATGAAAAACTGTTTTTT.

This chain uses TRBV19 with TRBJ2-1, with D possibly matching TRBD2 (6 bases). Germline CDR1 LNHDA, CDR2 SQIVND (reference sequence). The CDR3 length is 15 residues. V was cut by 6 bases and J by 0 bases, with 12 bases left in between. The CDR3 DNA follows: TGTGCCAGTAGGGCCGGAGGGAACTCCTACAATGAGCAGTTCTTC. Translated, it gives CASRAGGNSYNEQFF.

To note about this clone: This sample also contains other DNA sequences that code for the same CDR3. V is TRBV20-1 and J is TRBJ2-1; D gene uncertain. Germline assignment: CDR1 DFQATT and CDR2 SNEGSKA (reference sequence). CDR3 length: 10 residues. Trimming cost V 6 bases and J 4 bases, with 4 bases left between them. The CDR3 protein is CSAEYNEQFF. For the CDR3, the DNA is TGCAGTGCCGAGTACAATGAGCAGTTCTTC.

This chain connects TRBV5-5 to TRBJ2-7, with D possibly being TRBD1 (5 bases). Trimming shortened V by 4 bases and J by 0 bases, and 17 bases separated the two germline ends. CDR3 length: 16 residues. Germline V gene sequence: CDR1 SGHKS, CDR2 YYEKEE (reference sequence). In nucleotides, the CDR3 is TGTGCCAGCAGCCAACTAACAGGTCTTAGCTCCTACGAGCAGTACTTC. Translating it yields CASSQLTGLSSYEQYF.

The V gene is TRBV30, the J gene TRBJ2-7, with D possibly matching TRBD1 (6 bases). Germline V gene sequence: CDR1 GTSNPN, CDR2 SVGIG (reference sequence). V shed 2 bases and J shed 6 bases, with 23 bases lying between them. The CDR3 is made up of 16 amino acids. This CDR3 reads CAWSSGRAGEIVEQYF. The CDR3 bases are TGTGCCTGGAGTTCAGGGCGCGCAGGGGAGATAGTCGAGCAGTACTTC.

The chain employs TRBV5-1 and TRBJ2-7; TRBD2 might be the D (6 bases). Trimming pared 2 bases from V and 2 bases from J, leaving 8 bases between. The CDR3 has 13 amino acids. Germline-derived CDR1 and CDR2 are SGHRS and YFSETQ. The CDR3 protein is CASSLGGTYEQYF. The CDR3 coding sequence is TGCGCCAGCAGCTTAGGAGGGACCTACGAGCAGTACTTC.

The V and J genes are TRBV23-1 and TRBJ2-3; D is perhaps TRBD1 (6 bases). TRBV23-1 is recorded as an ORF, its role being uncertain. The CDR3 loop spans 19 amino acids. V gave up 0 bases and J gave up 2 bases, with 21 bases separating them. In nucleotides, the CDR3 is TGCGCCAGCAGTCAATCAAACTGGGTATGGGACACCAACACAGATACGCAGTATTTT. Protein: CASSQSNWVWDTNTDTQYF.

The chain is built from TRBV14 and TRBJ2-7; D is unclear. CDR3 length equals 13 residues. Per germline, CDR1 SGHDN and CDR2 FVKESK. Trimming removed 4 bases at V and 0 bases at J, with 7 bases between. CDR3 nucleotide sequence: TGTGCCAGCAGCCTTTGGGGCTCCTACGAGCAGTACTTC. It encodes CASSLWGSYEQYF.

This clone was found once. CDR3 amino acids: CASSLGALAGGTSETQYF. The DNA of the CDR3 is TGCGCCAGCAGCTTGGGGGCCCTAGCGGGAGGGACGTCAGAGACCCAGTACTTC. The chain employs TRBV5-1 and TRBJ2-5; TRBD2 matches at 12 bases. CDR1 SGHRS and CDR2 YFSETQ come from the germline V gene. This CDR3 is 18 amino acids long. The V segment lost 0 bases and the J segment 4 bases; nucleotides outside the gene matches: 10.

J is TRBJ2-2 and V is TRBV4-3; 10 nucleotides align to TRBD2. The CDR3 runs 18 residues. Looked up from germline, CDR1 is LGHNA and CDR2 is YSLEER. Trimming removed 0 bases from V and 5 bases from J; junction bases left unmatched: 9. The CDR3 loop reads CASSQDPLAGFITGELFF. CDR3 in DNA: TGCGCCAGCAGCCAAGACCCACTAGCGGGGTTCATAACCGGGGAGCTGTTTTTT.

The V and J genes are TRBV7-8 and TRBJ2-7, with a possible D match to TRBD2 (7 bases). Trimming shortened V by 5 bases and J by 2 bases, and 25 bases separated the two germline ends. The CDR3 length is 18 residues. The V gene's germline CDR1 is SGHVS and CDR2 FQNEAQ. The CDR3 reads CASSRSLGAERGTYEQYF. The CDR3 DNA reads TGTGCCAGCAGCAGAAGTTTGGGGGCTGAGCGGGGTACCTACGAGCAGTACTTC.

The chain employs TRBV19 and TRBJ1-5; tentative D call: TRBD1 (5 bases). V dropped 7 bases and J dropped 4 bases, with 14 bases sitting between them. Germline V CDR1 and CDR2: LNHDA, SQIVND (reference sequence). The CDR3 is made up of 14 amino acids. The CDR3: CASKQGEGNQPQHF. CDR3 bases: TGTGCCAGTAAGCAAGGGGAGGGTAATCAGCCCCAGCATTTT.

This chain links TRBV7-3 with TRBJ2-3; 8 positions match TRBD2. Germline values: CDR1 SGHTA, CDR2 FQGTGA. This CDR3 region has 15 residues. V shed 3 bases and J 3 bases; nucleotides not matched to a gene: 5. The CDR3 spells CASSLPGGPTDTQYF. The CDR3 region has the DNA TGTGCCAGCAGCTTGCCGGGAGGGCCAACAGATACGCAGTATTTT.

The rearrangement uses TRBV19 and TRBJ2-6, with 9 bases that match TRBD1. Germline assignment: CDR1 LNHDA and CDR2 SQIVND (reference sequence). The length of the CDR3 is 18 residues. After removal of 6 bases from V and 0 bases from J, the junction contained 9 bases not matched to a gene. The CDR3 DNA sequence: TGTGCCAGTAGGCTCTATGGACAGGGGAGCTCTGGGGCCAACGTCCTGACTTTC. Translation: CASRLYGQGSSGANVLTF.

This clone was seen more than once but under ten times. For the CDR3, the DNA is TGTGCCAGCTACCAGGGGACAGGGCTGGGGACGAAGCAGTACTTC. Translated, it gives CASYQGTGLGTKQYF. This sequence joins TRBV6-5 and TRBJ2-7; 9 bases line up with TRBD1. Trimming at V came to 8 bases and at J to 8 bases, leaving 16 bases not matched to a gene. CDR1 MNHEY and CDR2 SVGAGI come from the germline V gene. The CDR3 runs to 15 residues.

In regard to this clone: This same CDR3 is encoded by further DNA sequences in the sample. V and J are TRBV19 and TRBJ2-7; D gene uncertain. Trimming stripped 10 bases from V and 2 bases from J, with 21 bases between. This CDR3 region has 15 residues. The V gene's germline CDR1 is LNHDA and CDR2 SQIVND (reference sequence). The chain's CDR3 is CATASPPRPTYEQYF. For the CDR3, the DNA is TGTGCCACCGCCTCCCCTCCGCGGCCTACCTACGAGCAGTACTTC.

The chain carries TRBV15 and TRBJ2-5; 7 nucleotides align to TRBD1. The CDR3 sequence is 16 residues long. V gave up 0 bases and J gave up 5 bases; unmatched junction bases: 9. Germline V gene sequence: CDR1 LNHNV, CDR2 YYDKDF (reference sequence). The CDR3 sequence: CATSRERGPPRETQYF. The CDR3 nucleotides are TGTGCCACCAGCAGAGAAAGGGGGCCCCCACGTGAGACCCAGTACTTC.